The clone carrying this T cell receptor (beta chain) was found many times. V dropped 4 bases and J dropped 4 bases, with 12 bases sitting between them. Germline V gene data show CDR1 as SGHRS and CDR2 as YFSETQ. The length of the CDR3 is 14 residues. It was with unique molecular identifiers that the TCRbeta library was prepared. TCRdb analysed the PCR reads with MiXCR anew, one entry per CDR3 protein. The sample shows some 290,000 distinct CDR3 sequences, 9.5% to 10% of them seen only once. This specimen comes from a study of T-cell reconstitution after alpha-beta-depleted transplantation in children.

The TCR was taken from a human donor who donated a stem cell graft to a child with SCID. This material consisted of PBMCs from the stem cell graft donor, taken from the stem cell graft. The chain combines TRBV5-1 with TRBJ2-4; perhaps TRBD1 as D (5 bases). The CDR3 is CASSRTTEKNIQYF. In nucleotides, the CDR3 is TGCGCCAGCAGCAGGACAACGGAAAAAAACATTCAGTACTTC.